This entry describes one T cell receptor beta chain. Enrolled through a virtual design, the participants were between roughly 18 and 95 years of age and came from about two dozen US areas. The source of the sample is a study of blood T cell repertoires in COVID-19. Study summary: PBMCs, B-cell-depleted T cells, or T cells were the source of the cDNA or gDNA that made up the material.

The germline V and J ends were trimmed by 4 bases and 5 bases, with 6 bases remaining between them. The germline V gene has CDR1 SGHDT and CDR2 YYEEEE. This CDR3 has 12 amino acids. The data were produced by immunoSEQ multiplex PCR, yet TCRdb's version contains in-frame clones alone and is incomplete. Counted here are 250,000 to 400,000 clones, roughly 89% occurring once; the ten biggest clones make up approximately 5.5%. The sequencing input was PBMCs or T cells enriched from blood (not recorded which). The receptor was derived from a man in his fifties or sixties who had recovered from COVID-19. V usage is TRBV5-6 and J usage is TRBJ1-4, with D hard to call. CDR3 in amino acids: CASSPLNEKLFF. The CDR3 coding sequence is TGTGCCAGCAGCCCGTTGAATGAAAAACTGTTTTTT.